These 18 T cell receptor beta chains were all obtained from the same sample, sequenced in a study of CXCR3-negative and CXCR3-positive naive CD8 T cells. Via 5' RACE with UMI labels, TRB cDNA libraries were prepared. Reanalyzing the 5' RACE reads, TCRdb keeps one entry per CDR3 protein, without DNA. Its table lists tens of thousands of distinct CDR3 sequences. Specimen: naive CXCR3- CD8+ T cells from blood. The subset was: CD45RO-CCR7+CD27+CD95- naive CD8+ T cells lacking CXCR3 (TNR3-). The receptors stem from a human donor in good health. Some clones in this sample may be carry-over from other donors' samples.

The CDR3 reads CASSHPRFGRAIEETQYF. The chain links TRBV4-1 to TRBJ2-5; TCRdb's D call of TRBD2 is untestable without DNA. The germline gives CDR1 MGHRA, CDR2 YSYEKL. The CDR3 spans 18 residues.

V gene TRBV29-1 combines with J gene TRBJ1-1; as DNA is missing, the TRBD1 call by TCRdb cannot be tested. CDR1 and CDR2 from the germline V gene are SQVTM and ANQGSEA. The CDR3 sequence is 13 residues long. This chain's CDR3 is CSAPGTANTEAFF.

In terms of frequency, this clonotype is medium-sized. The chain joins TRBV11-3 to TRBJ2-5; TCRdb gives TRBD1 as the D gene, but with no DNA this cannot be confirmed. Germline CDR1 is SGHNT and CDR2 is YENEEA. The CDR3 runs to 14 residues. CDR3: CASSPRDNPETQYF.

V is TRBV28 and J is TRBJ2-1. CDR1 and CDR2 (germline): MDHEN, SYDVKM. This CDR3 contains 12 residues. The CDR3 loop reads CASRLLGYEQFF.

The rearrangement joins TRBV28 to TRBJ1-1. This CDR3 has 13 amino acids. The germline V gene encodes CDR1 MDHEN and CDR2 SYDVKM. The CDR3 reads CASSLSENTEAFF.

The chain links TRBV9 to TRBJ2-3; TCRdb returns TRBD2, unconfirmable since there is no DNA. CDR1 is SGDLS and CDR2 is YYNGEE in the germline V gene. The CDR3 contains 15 residues. The CDR3 region is CASSVEAGGPDTQYF. Full variable domain (rest looked up from reference TRBV9 and TRBJ2-3): DSGVTQTPKHLITATGQRVTLRCSPRSGDLSVYWYQQSLDQGLQFLIQYYNGEERAKGNILERFSAQQFPDLHSELNLSSLELGDSALYFCASSVEAGGPDTQYFGPGTRLTVL.

This chain joins TRBV13 and TRBJ2-1; TCRdb outputs TRBD1, but without DNA this stays unchecked. Germline loops: CDR1 PRHDT, CDR2 FYEKMQ (reference sequence). This CDR3 has 14 amino acids. The CDR3: CASSSPGWLNEQFF. Combining the CDR3 with reference TRBV13 and TRBJ2-1 gives the whole variable domain AAGVIQSPRHLIKEKRETATLKCYPIPRHDTVYWYQQGPGQDPQFLISFYEKMQSDKGSIPDRFSAQQFSDYHSELNMSSLELGDSALYFCASSSPGWLNEQFFGPGTRLTVL.

The chain employs TRBV20-1 and TRBJ2-7; TCRdb designates TRBD1, a call that cannot be tested without DNA. This CDR3 is built from 15 residues. Per the germline V gene, CDR1 is DFQATT and CDR2 is SNEGSKA (reference sequence). CDR3 loop: CSARVPEGLTYEQYF.

The rearrangement links TRBV29-1 to TRBJ2-2. Per germline, CDR1 SQVTM and CDR2 ANQGSEA. The CDR3 consists of 14 residues. The CDR3 spells CSVPSGVTAGELFF.

Frequency places this clonotype as medium-sized. This rearrangement joins TRBV29-1 to TRBJ2-7; TCRdb selects TRBD1, and the lack of DNA leaves this call unchecked. CDR1 is SQVTM and CDR2 is ANQGSEA in the germline V gene. CDR3 length equals 14 residues. This CDR3 reads CSAYPTGIKSEQYF.

The J gene is TRBJ2-7, the V gene TRBV3-1. CDR1 is LGHDT and CDR2 is YNNKEL in the germline V gene (reference sequence). CDR3 length: 12 residues. This chain's CDR3 is CASSQISYEQYF.

The chain carries TRBV28 and TRBJ2-2. Germline V gene data show CDR1 as MDHEN and CDR2 as SYDVKM. The CDR3 consists of 11 residues. This chain's CDR3 is CASRLTGELFF.

V gene TRBV12-3 or TRBV12-4 combines with J gene TRBJ2-1. The CDR3 has 12 residues. CDR3 sequence reads: CASSFLVNEQFF.

The rearrangement uses TRBV4-2 and TRBJ2-7; as DNA is missing, the TRBD2 call by TCRdb cannot be tested. Germline CDR1 is LGHNA and CDR2 is YNFKEQ. The CDR3 runs to 18 residues. CDR3 sequence reads: CASSQLAGGVSGPYEQYF.

J is TRBJ1-2 and V is TRBV29-1. From germline, CDR1 is SQVTM and CDR2 ANQGSEA. The CDR3 length is 11 residues. CDR3 residues: CSVEVDYGYTF.

The rearrangement links TRBV9 to TRBJ1-2; lacking DNA, the TRBD1 call made by TCRdb goes unchecked. Per the germline V gene, CDR1 is SGDLS and CDR2 is YYNGEE. The length of the CDR3 is 17 residues. This CDR3 is CASSTRAMGQGSDGYTF.

The J gene is TRBJ2-7, the V gene TRBV27; the D gene TCRdb calls, TRBD2, cannot be checked with no DNA. Germline CDR1 reads MNHEY; CDR2 reads SMNVEV (reference sequence). The CDR3 extends over 14 amino acids. The CDR3 spells CASSLGTSGYEQYF.

The gene calls are TRBV7-9 and TRBJ1-1; the TCRdb call, TRBD1, lacks DNA for checking. The CDR3 length is 15 residues. Looked up from germline, CDR1 is SEHNR and CDR2 is FQNEAQ (reference sequence). CDR3 protein: CASSSSPGQKTEAFF.